One and the same sample provided the 18 T cell receptor beta chains below, sequenced in a study of technical replicates of blood from several donors. Produced via immunoSEQ multiplex PCR; TCRdb's table is partial and in-frame only. The sample lists some 71,000 clones, approximately 96% occurring once. Sequenced material: T cells isolated from PBMCs. The origin of the receptors is a human donor in good health.

J is TRBJ2-1 and V is TRBV4-2; possible D gene TRBD2, 7 bases. Germline V gene sequence: CDR1 LGHNA, CDR2 YNFKEQ. V lost 2 bases and J 5 bases, leaving 13 bases between the germline ends. The CDR3 runs 15 residues. CDR3 sequence reads: CASSQQAGQNNEQFF. DNA of the CDR3: TGTGCCAGCAGCCAACAAGCGGGACAAAACAATGAGCAGTTCTTC.

J is TRBJ2-1 and V is TRBV30; 10 bases align to TRBD1. The length of the CDR3 is 16 residues. The ends lost 5 bases at V and 9 bases at J; junction bases unmatched: 16. Looked up from germline, CDR1 is GTSNPN and CDR2 is SVGIG (reference sequence). CDR3 nucleotide sequence: TGTGCCTGGGGAGATGGGGGACAGGGGATAGTTGGTGAGCAGTTCTTC. Translation: CAWGDGGQGIVGEQFF.

The rearrangement uses TRBV7-8 and TRBJ1-5, with D possibly TRBD1 on 5 matching bases. The V end lost 1 base, the J end lost 2 bases, and 12 bases lay between the germline ends. CDR1 is SGHVS, CDR2 FQNEAQ, per germline. The CDR3 is made up of 16 amino acids. CDR3 nucleotide sequence: TGTGCCAGCAGCTTAGGGGGCAGCCTGGGCAATCAGCCCCAGCATTTT. This codes for CASSLGGSLGNQPQHF.

The rearrangement joins TRBV6-5 to TRBJ1-2; D is unresolved. Looked up from germline, CDR1 is MNHEY and CDR2 is SVGAGI. The CDR3 has 15 amino acids. V was trimmed by 6 bases and J by 4 bases, leaving 18 bases between them. For the CDR3, the DNA is TGTGCCAGCAGCCGTAACAGAGAAGGTATCTATGGCTACACCTTC. Residues: CASSRNREGIYGYTF.

On this clone: Sequence at one end of the junction differs from germline and may be a read error. This chain joins TRBV9 and TRBJ2-7; 9 bases align to TRBD2. The CDR3 totals 13 residues. CDR1 is SGDLS, CDR2 YYNGEE, per germline. This chain's CDR3 is CASSVEAGGPSDF. CDR3 sequence (DNA): TGTGCCAGCAGCGTAGAGGCGGGAGGGCCTTCGGACTTC.

The chain couples TRBV4-2 to TRBJ2-7; 10 nucleotides match TRBD2. CDR3 length equals 16 residues. Trimming removed 0 bases from V and 0 bases from J; junction bases left unmatched: 2. The germline gives CDR1 LGHNA, CDR2 YNFKEQ. The CDR3 region has the DNA TGTGCCAGCAGCCAAGATCCTAGCGGGAGCTCCTACGAGCAGTACTTC. It yields the protein CASSQDPSGSSYEQYF.

The J gene is TRBJ1-1, the V gene TRBV9; perhaps TRBD1 as D (6 bases). The V gene's germline CDR1 is SGDLS and CDR2 YYNGEE. The V end was cut by 0 bases, the J end by 5 bases, with 11 bases between. This CDR3 has 14 amino acids. The CDR3 nucleotides are TGTGCCAGCAGCGTAGCAGGGGCAAGGACTGAAGCTTTCTTT. Its translation: CASSVAGARTEAFF.

The chain recombines TRBV27 with TRBJ2-1; maybe TRBD2 (6 bases). Germline assignment: CDR1 MNHEY and CDR2 SMNVEV (reference sequence). V shed 6 bases and J shed 6 bases, with 15 bases lying between them. The CDR3 contains 14 residues. The CDR3 nucleotides read TGTGCCAGCAGGCAGGGAGGTGGATTCAATGAGCAGTTCTTC. This sequence encodes CASRQGGGFNEQFF.

The chain recombines TRBV29-1 with TRBJ2-2; 12 positions match TRBD2. Looked up from germline, CDR1 is SQVTM and CDR2 is ANQGSEA. This CDR3 spans 17 amino acids. With 6 bases clipped from V and 5 bases from J, the junction kept 13 bases outside the gene matches. CDR3 in amino acids: CSVGKMTSGGVTGELFF. The CDR3, as DNA: TGCAGCGTCGGAAAAATGACTAGCGGGGGAGTTACCGGGGAGCTGTTTTTT.

The chain recombines TRBV6-5 with TRBJ1-3; TRBD1 might be the D (6 bases). CDR1 and CDR2 from the germline V gene are MNHEY and SVGAGI. The ends were cut back, 6 bases at V and 4 bases at J, with 13 bases in the middle. The CDR3 loop spans 14 amino acids. Here the CDR3 DNA reads TGTGCCAGCAGGATGGACAGAGAAGGAAACACCATATATTTT. Its protein product is CASRMDREGNTIYF.

This clone was detected only once. The chain couples TRBV18 to TRBJ1-1; D perhaps matches TRBD1 (6 bases). The V gene's germline CDR1 is KGHSH and CDR2 LQKENI. This CDR3 is built from 16 residues. Trimming left V 3 bases short and J 4 bases short, with 18 bases between. Here the CDR3 DNA reads TGTGCCAGCTCACCGGGAATACAGGGCGGGGGCACTGAAGCTTTCTTT. This encodes CASSPGIQGGGTEAFF. Supplemented by reference TRBV18 and TRBJ1-1, the full variable domain reads NAGVMQNPRHLVRRRGQEARLRCSPMKGHSHVYWYRQLPEEGLKFMVYLQKENIIDESGMPKERFSAEFPKEGPSILRIQQVVRGDSAAYFCASSPGIQGGGTEAFFGQGTRLTVV.

The chain joins TRBV7-9 to TRBJ2-2; 7 bases line up with TRBD2. This CDR3 comprises 15 residues. The germline V gene encodes CDR1 SEHNR and CDR2 FQNEAQ (reference sequence). Unmatched junction bases numbered 3, after V lost 5 bases and J lost 0 bases. The CDR3 protein is CASSATSANTGELFF. For the CDR3, the DNA is TGTGCCAGCAGCGCCACTAGCGCGAACACCGGGGAGCTGTTTTTT.

The chain uses TRBV7-9 and TRBJ2-7, with a weak D call TRBD2 (6 bases). This CDR3 has 16 residues. Germline CDR1 and CDR2: SEHNR and FQNEAQ (reference sequence). Deletions cut 3 bases from V and 7 bases from J, with 22 bases between. CDR3 loop: CASSLNLASTNLEQYF. In DNA, the CDR3 is TGTGCCAGCAGCTTGAATCTAGCGTCCACGAATTTAGAGCAGTACTTC.

Many counts were recorded for this clone. This chain joins TRBV30 and TRBJ2-4, with no clear D. V lost 0 bases and J lost 0, with 6 bases in between. Looked up from germline, CDR1 is GTSNPN and CDR2 is SVGIG (reference sequence). The CDR3 length is 14 residues. The CDR3 loop reads CAWSVTLAKNIQYF. For the CDR3, the DNA is TGTGCCTGGAGTGTTACTCTAGCCAAAAACATTCAGTACTTC.

J is TRBJ2-5 and V is TRBV9; D perhaps matches TRBD2 (5 bases). The CDR3 loop spans 13 amino acids. Deletions cut 1 base from V and 5 bases from J, with 9 bases between. CDR1 and CDR2 (germline): SGDLS, YYNGEE. CDR3 DNA: TGTGCCAGCAGCGTATCCCCGGGGGAGACCCAGTACTTC. Protein sequence: CASSVSPGETQYF.

The V call is TRBV9, the J call TRBJ2-3; 10 nucleotides line up with TRBD2. Germline CDR1 and CDR2: SGDLS and YYNGEE. Trimming cost V 0 bases and J 9 bases; bases outside gene matches: 7. CDR3 length equals 15 residues. As DNA, the CDR3 is TGTGCCAGCAGCGTAGACAGCGGGGGGGAAATCACGCAGTATTTT. Its protein is CASSVDSGGEITQYF.

This clone has a single count. V usage is TRBV7-6 and J usage is TRBJ2-5, with a possible D match to TRBD2 (5 bases). The germline V gene has CDR1 SGHVS and CDR2 FNYEAQ. CDR3 length equals 17 residues. The V gene lost 3 bases and the J gene lost 4 bases, with 21 bases spanning the gap. CDR3 DNA: TGTGCCAGCAGCTTCTGGGAAGGGAGTCCGGAAGGAGAGACCCAGTACTTC. As protein: CASSFWEGSPEGETQYF.

The V call is TRBV6-1, the J call TRBJ1-1, with D uncertain. CDR3 size: 14 residues. Germline CDR1 MNHNS, CDR2 SASEGT. V shed 1 base and J shed 3 bases, with 9 bases lying between them. CDR3 region: CASSEERSYTEAFF. Here the CDR3 DNA reads TGTGCCAGCAGTGAAGAGAGGAGCTACACTGAAGCTTTCTTT.